This T cell receptor beta chain was identified in a study of shared clonotypes between healthy human individuals. Study as a whole: For every donor, three CD4 naive, three CD4 memory, two CD8 naive and one CD8 memory plates were used.

Positive CCR7 selection of CD45RO-negative cells yielded the naive CD8 cells, and terminally differentiated effector memory CD45RA+ cells were excluded. Study results and caveats: Memory subsets generally showed lower estimated richness than naive subsets. Shared across a few donors were 5% to 6% of the naive CD4 clonotypes.

This clone was counted between two and nine times. No antigen is known for it. Every subset's genomic DNA went evenly onto several immunoSEQ plates. TCRdb's table, derived via immunoSEQ multiplex PCR, lists solely in-frame clones and lacks some. The sample records fewer than 800,000 clones, around 90% being singletons. CDR3 size: 15 residues. V gave up 1 base and J gave up 5 bases; unmatched junction bases: 7. Germline V gene sequence: CDR1 SGHDN, CDR2 FVKESK. The receptor's source is a man aged 30-40 years in good health. The sequencing input was naive CD8+ T cells sorted from blood. The chain recombines TRBV14 with TRBJ1-2, with 7 bases identical to TRBD1. In nucleotides, the CDR3 is TGTGCCAGCAGCCAAGGGACAGGAGGGCTATATGGCTACACCTTC. Residues: CASSQGTGGLYGYTF.